The present entry profiles one T cell receptor (beta chain) with its context. The data derive from a study of blood T cell repertoires in COVID-19. Study-level information: The United States, Italy and Spain provided the acute and convalescent COVID-19 samples.

The CDR3 spans 15 residues. Germline loops: CDR1 ENHRY, CDR2 SYGVKD. V was shortened by 2 bases and J by 5 bases, with 15 bases between the two germline ends. TCRdb's table, derived via immunoSEQ multiplex PCR, lists solely in-frame clones and lacks some. The table has more than 65,000 clones, around 76% seen once. The chain couples TRBV10-3 to TRBJ1-1; no definite D call. The sequenced sample consisted of peripheral blood. This clonotype originated in a woman of 80 years or more with acute or convalescent COVID-19. As DNA, the CDR3 is TGTGCCATCAGTGAGCGACCTATCGACGGGACTGAAGCTTTCTTT. Its translation is CAISERPIDGTEAFF.